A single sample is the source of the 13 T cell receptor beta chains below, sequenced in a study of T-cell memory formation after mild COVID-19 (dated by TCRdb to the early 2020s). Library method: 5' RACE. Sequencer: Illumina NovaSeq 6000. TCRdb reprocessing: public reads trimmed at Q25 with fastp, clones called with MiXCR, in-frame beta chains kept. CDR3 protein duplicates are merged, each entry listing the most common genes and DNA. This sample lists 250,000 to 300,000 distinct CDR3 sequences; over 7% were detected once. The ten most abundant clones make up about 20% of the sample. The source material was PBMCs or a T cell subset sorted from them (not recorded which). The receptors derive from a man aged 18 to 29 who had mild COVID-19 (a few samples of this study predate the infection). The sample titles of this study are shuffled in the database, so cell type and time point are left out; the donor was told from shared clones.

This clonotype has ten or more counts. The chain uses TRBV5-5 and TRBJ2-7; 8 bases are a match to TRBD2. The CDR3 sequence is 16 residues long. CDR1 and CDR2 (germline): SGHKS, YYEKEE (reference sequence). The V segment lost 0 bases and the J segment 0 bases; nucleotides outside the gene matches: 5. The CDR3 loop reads CASSLVAGSSSYEQYF. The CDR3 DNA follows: TGTGCCAGCAGCTTGGTAGCGGGGTCGAGCTCCTACGAGCAGTACTTC.

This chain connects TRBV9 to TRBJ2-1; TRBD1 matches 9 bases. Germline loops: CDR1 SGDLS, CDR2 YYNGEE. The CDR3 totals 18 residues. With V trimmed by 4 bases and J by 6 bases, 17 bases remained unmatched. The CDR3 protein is CASSRGQGPSSRFNEQFF. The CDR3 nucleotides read TGTGCCAGCAGCCGGGGACAGGGCCCGTCAAGTCGTTTCAATGAGCAGTTCTTC.

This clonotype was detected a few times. CDR3 DNA sequence: TGCAGTGCCTCTCTGGAATTCACTGAAGCTTTCTTT. Residues: CSASLEFTEAFF. This chain connects TRBV20-1 to TRBJ1-1; D ambiguous. The CDR3 consists of 12 residues. V was cut by 6 bases and J by 4 bases, with 12 bases left in between. In germline, CDR1 is DFQATT, CDR2 SNEGSKA (reference sequence).

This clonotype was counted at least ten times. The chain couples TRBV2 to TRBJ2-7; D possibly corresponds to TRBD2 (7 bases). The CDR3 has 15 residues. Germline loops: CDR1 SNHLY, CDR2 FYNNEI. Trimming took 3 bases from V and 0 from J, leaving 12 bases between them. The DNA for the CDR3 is TGTGCCAGCAGTGATAGGGGGGGCCCCTCCTACGAGCAGTACTTC. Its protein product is CASSDRGGPSYEQYF.

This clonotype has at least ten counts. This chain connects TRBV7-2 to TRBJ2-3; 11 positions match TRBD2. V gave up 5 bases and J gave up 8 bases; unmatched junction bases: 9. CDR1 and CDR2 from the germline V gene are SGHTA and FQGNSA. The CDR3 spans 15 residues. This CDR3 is CASSGVGTSGATQYF. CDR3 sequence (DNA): TGTGCCAGCAGCGGGGTCGGGACTAGCGGTGCTACGCAGTATTTT.

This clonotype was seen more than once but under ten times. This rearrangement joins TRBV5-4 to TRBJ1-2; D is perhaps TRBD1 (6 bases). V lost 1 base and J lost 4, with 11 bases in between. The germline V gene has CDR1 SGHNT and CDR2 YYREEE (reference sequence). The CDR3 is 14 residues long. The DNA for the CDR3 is TGTGCCAGCAGCTTGAGCAGGGGCCGCTATGGCTACACCTTC. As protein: CASSLSRGRYGYTF.

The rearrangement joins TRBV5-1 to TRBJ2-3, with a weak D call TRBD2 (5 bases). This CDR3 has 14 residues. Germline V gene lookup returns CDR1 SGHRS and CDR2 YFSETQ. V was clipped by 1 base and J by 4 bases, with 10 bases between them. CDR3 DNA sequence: TGCGCCAGCAGCTTGAGGGAGTCGGCAGATACGCAGTATTTT. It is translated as CASSLRESADTQYF.

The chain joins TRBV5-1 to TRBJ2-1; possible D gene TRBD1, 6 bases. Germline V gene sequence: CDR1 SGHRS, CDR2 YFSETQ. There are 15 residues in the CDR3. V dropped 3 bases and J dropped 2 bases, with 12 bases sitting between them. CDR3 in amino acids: CASSSKQGTYNEQFF. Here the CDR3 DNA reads TGCGCCAGCAGCTCCAAACAGGGAACCTACAATGAGCAGTTCTTC. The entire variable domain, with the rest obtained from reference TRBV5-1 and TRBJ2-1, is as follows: KAGVTQTPRYLIKTRGQQVTLSCSPISGHRSVSWYQQTPGQGLQFLFEYFSETQRNKGNFPGRFSGRQFSNSRSEMNVSTLELGDSALYLCASSSKQGTYNEQFFGPGTRLTVL.

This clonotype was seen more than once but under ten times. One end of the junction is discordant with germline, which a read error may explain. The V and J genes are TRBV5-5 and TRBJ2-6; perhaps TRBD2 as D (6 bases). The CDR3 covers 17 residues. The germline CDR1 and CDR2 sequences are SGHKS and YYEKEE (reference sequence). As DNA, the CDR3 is TGTGCCAGCAGCCACGCGGGCGGGGTCTCTGGGGCCAACGCCCTGACTTTC. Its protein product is CASSHAGGVSGANALTF. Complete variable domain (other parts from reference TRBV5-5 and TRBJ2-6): DAGVTQSPTHLIKTRGQQVTLRCSPISGHKSVSWYQQVLGQGPQFIFQYYEKEERGRGNFPDRFSARQFPNYSSELNVNALLLGDSALYLCASSHAGGVSGANALTFGAGSRLTVL.

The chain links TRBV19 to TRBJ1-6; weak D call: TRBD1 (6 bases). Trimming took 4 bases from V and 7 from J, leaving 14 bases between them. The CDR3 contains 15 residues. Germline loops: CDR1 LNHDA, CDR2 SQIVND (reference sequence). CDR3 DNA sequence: TGTGCCAGTAGTACCTCCCGGACAGCCAATTCACCCCTCCACTTT. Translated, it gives CASSTSRTANSPLHF. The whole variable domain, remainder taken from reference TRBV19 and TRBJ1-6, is DGGITQSPKYLFRKEGQNVTLSCEQNLNHDAMYWYRQDPGQGLRLIYYSQIVNDFQKGDIAEGYSVSREKKESFPLTVTSAQKNPTAFYLCASSTSRTANSPLHFGNGTRLTVT.

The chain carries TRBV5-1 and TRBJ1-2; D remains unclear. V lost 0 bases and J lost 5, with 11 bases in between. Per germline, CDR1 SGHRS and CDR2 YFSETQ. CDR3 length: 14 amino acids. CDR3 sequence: CASSLAVDPYGYTF. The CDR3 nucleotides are TGCGCCAGCAGCTTGGCGGTGGACCCTTATGGCTACACCTTC.

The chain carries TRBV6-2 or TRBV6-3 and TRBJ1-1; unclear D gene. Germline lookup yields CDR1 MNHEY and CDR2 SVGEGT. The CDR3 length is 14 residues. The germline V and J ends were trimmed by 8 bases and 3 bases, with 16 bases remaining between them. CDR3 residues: CASGVEGLDTEAFF. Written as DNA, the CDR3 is TGTGCCAGCGGGGTAGAGGGCTTAGACACTGAAGCTTTCTTT.

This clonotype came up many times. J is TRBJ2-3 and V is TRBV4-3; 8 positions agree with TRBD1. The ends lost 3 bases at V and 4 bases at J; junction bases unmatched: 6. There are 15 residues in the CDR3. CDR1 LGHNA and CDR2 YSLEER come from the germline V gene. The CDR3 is CASSHRQGQADTQYF. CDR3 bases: TGCGCCAGCAGCCATAGACAGGGGCAGGCAGATACGCAGTATTTT.